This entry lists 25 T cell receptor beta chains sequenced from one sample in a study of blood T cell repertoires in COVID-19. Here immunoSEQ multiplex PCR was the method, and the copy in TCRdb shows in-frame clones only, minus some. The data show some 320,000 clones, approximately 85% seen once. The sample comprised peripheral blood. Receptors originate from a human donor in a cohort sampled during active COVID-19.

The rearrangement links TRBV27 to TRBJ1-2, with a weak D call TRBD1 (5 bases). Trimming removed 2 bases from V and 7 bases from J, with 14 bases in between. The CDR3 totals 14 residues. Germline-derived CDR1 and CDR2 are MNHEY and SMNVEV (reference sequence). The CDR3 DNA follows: TGTGCCAGCAGTTTAGTCGGTGGGAGGGGTGGCTACACCTTC. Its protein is CASSLVGGRGGYTF.

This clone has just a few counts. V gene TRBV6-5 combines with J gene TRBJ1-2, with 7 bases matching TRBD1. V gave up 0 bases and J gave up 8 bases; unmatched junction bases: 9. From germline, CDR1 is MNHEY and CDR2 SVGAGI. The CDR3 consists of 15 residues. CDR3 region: CASSYSGQPVGGYTF. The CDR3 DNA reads TGTGCCAGCAGTTACTCGGGACAGCCCGTCGGGGGCTACACCTTC.

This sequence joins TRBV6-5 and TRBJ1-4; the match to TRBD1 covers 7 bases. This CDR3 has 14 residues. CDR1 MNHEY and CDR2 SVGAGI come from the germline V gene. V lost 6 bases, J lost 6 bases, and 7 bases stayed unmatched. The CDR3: CASSQRGRDEKLFF. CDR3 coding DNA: TGTGCCAGCAGCCAAAGGGGGCGGGATGAAAAACTGTTTTTT.

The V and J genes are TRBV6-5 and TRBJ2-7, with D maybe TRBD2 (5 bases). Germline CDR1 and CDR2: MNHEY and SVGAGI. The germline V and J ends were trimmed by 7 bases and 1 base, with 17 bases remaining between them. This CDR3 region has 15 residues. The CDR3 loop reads CASTQRRSSSYEQYF. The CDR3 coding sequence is TGTGCCAGCACCCAAAGGAGGTCATCGTCCTACGAGCAGTACTTC.

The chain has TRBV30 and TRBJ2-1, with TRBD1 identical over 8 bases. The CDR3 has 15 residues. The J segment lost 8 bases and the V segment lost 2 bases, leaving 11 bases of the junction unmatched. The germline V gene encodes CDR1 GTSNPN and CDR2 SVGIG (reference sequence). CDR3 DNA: TGTGCCTGGAGTTCCCCTCCGGAGACAGGGGATGAGCAGTTCTTC. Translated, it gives CAWSSPPETGDEQFF.

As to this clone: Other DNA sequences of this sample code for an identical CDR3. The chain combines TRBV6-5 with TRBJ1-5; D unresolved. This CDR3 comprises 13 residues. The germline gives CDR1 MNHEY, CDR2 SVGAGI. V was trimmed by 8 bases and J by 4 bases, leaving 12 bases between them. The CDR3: CASRTGNNQPQHF. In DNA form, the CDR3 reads TGTGCCAGCCGGACGGGGAATAATCAGCCCCAGCATTTT.

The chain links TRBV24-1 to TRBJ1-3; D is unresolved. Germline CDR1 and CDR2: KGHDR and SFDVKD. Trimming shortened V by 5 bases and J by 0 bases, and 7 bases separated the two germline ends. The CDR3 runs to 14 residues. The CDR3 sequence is CATSGGSSGNTIYF. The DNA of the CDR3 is TGTGCCACCAGTGGCGGGTCCTCTGGAAACACCATATATTTT.

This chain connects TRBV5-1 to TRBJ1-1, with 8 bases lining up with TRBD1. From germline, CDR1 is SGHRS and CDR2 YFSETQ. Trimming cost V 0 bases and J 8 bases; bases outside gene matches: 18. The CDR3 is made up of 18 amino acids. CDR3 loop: CASSLAKFLDRDITEAFF. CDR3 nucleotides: TGCGCCAGCAGCTTGGCCAAGTTTTTGGACAGGGATATCACCGAAGCTTTCTTT.

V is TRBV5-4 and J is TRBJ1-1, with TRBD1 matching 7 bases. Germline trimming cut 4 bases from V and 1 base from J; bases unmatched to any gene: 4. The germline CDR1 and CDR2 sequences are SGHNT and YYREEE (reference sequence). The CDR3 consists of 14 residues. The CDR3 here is CASSPGQSNTEAFF. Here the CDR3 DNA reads TGTGCCAGCAGCCCGGGACAGTCGAACACTGAAGCTTTCTTT. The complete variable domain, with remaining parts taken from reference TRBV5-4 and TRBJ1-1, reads ETGVTQSPTHLIKTRGQQVTLRCSSQSGHNTVSWYQQALGQGPQFIFQYYREEENGRGNFPPRFSGLQFPNYSSELNVNALELDDSALYLCASSPGQSNTEAFFGQGTRLTVV.

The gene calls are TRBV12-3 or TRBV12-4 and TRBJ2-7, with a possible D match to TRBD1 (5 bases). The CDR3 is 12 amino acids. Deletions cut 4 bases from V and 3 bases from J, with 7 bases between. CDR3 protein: CASSSDSYEQYF. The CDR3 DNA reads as TGTGCCAGCAGTTCCGACAGCTACGAGCAGTACTTC.

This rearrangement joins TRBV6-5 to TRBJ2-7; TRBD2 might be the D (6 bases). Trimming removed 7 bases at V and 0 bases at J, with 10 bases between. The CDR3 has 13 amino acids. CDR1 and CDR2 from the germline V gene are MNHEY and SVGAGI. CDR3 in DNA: TGTGCCAGCACGGGCGGGAACTCCTACGAGCAGTACTTC. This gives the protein CASTGGNSYEQYF.

CDR3 nucleotide sequence: TGTGCCAGTAGCGGGACAGGGGGTTTCTATAATTCACCCCTCCACTTT. Its protein is CASSGTGGFYNSPLHF. The chain links TRBV19 to TRBJ1-6, with TRBD1 identical over 11 bases. V was pared by 6 bases and J by 3 bases, with 4 bases of the junction left unmatched. The CDR3 totals 16 residues. Germline V lookup: CDR1 LNHDA, CDR2 SQIVND (reference sequence).

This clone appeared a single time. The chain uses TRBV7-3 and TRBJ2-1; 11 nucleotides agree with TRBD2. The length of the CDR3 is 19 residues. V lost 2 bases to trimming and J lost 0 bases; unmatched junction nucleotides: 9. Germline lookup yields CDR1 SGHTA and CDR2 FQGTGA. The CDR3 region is CASSLLSGGDSSSYNEQFF. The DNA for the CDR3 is TGTGCCAGCAGCTTACTTAGCGGGGGGGATTCCAGCTCCTACAATGAGCAGTTCTTC.

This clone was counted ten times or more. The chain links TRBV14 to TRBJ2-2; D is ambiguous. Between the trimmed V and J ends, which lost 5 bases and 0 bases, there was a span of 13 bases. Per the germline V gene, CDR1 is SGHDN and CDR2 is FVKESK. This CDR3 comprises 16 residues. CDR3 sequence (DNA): TGTGCCAGCAGCTCCCGAAAGCCCCCGAACACCGGGGAGCTGTTTTTT. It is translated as CASSSRKPPNTGELFF. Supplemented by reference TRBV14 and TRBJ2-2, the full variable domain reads EAGVTQFPSHSVIEKGQTVTLRCDPISGHDNLYWYRRVMGKEIKFLLHFVKESKQDESGMPNNRFLAERTGGTYSTLKVQPAELEDSGVYFCASSSRKPPNTGELFFGEGSRLTVL.

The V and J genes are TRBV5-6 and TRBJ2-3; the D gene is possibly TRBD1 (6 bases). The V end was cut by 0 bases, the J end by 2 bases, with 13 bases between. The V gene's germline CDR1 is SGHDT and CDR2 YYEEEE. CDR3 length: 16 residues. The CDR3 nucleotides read TGTGCCAGCAGCTTGGAAGTAGGGGGATTCACAGATACGCAGTATTTT. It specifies CASSLEVGGFTDTQYF.

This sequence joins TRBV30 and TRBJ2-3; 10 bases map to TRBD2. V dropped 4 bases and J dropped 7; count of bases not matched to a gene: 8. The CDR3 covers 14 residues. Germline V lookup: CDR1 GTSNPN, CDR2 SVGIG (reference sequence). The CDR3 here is CAWKALAGAYTQYF. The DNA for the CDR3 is TGTGCCTGGAAGGCGCTAGCGGGGGCCTATACGCAGTATTTT.

DNA for the CDR3: TGTGCCCACCGGCGTGACAGGAACACTGAAGCTTTCTTT. It is translated as CAHRRDRNTEAFF. The V call is TRBV10-3, the J call TRBJ1-1; perhaps TRBD1 as D (5 bases). The CDR3 runs 13 residues. V lost 11 bases, J lost 1 base, and 14 bases lay in between. Germline lookup yields CDR1 ENHRY and CDR2 SYGVKD.

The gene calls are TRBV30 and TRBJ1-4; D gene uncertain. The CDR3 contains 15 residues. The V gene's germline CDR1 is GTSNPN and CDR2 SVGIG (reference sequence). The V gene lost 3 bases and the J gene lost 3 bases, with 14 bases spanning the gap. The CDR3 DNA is TGTGCCTGGAGCTGGCGGGAGGGCCCTAATGAAAAACTGTTTTTT. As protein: CAWSWREGPNEKLFF.

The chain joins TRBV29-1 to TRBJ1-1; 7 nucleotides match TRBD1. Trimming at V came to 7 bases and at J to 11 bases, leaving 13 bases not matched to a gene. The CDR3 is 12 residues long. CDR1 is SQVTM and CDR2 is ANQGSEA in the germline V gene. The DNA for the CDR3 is TGCAGCGCACTTGCAGGGGGGCTAGGGGCTTTCTTT. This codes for CSALAGGLGAFF.

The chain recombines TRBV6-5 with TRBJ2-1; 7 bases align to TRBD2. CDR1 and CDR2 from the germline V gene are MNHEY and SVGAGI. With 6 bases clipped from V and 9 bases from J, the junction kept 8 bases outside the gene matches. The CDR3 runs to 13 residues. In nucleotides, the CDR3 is TGTGCCAGCAGCCCCGGGCTAGCGGTTGAGCAGTTCTTC. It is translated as CASSPGLAVEQFF.

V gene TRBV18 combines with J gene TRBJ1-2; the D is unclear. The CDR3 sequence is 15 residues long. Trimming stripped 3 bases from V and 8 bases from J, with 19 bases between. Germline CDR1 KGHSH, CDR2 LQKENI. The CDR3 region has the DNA TGTGCCAGCTCACCTTGGAACGCATCCCCAGGAGGCTACACCTTC. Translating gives CASSPWNASPGGYTF. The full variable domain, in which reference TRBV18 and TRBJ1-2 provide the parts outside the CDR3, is NAGVMQNPRHLVRRRGQEARLRCSPMKGHSHVYWYRQLPEEGLKFMVYLQKENIIDESGMPKERFSAEFPKEGPSILRIQQVVRGDSAAYFCASSPWNASPGGYTFGSGTRLTVV.

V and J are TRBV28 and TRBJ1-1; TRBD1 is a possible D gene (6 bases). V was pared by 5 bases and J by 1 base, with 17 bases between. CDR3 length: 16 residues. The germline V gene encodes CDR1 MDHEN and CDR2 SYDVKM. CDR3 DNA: TGTGCCAGCAGTGCCTCCGACAGGAATGGGAACACTGAAGCTTTCTTT. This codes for CASSASDRNGNTEAFF.

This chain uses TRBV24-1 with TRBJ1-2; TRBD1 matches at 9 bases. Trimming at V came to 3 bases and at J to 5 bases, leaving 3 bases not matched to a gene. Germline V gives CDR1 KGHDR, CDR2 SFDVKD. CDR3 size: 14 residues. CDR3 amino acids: CATSDTGGGYGYTF. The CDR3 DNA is TGTGCCACCAGTGATACAGGGGGCGGGTATGGCTACACCTTC.

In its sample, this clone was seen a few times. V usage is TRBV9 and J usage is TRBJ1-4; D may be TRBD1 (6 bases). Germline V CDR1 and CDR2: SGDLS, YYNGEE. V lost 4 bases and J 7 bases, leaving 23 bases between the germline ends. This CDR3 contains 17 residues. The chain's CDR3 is CASSPRGLQGQGEKLFF. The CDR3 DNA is TGTGCCAGCAGCCCCCGCGGTCTACAGGGCCAAGGTGAAAAACTGTTTTTT.

The CDR3 loop reads CASGLVAGVYSNQPQHF. CDR3 sequence (DNA): TGTGCTAGTGGTTTGGTAGCGGGGGTTTATAGCAATCAGCCCCAGCATTTT. The chain couples TRBV12-5 to TRBJ1-5; a possible D gene is TRBD1 (5 bases). Trimming took 0 bases from V and 0 from J, leaving 12 bases between them. CDR1 LGHNT and CDR2 FRNRAP come from the germline V gene. The CDR3 contains 17 residues.